This T cell receptor beta chain is drawn from a study of cytomegalovirus exposure and HLA in healthy donors. J lost 6 bases, V lost 8 bases, and 4 bases had no gene match. This CDR3 region has 13 residues. Germline assignment: CDR1 SGHDN and CDR2 FVKESK. Details on this clone: What it recognizes is unknown.

Overall study findings and caveats: A later analysis by the authors found several of the most significant clusters apparently linked to common viral pathogens. Per a prior analysis, the majority of TCR beta V segments were productive roughly 90% or roughly 30% of the time. Most CMV-associated TCR beta chains appeared HLA-restricted in a later analysis. TCR beta V- and J-gene trimming was later associated with a missense DCLRE1C variant.

PCR employed 60 Vbeta and 13 Jbeta primers. This table comes from immunoSEQ multiplex PCR, and its TCRdb copy is limited to in-frame clones, with some not included. The sample has some 120,000 clones, less than 80% seen once. This TCR was sampled from a woman in her 40s in good health and CMV-seropositive. This chain connects TRBV14 to TRBJ1-6; TRBD1 matches at 7 bases. Sample: PBMCs. CDR3 protein: CASRQGPNSPLHF. CDR3 nucleotides: TGTGCCAGCCGACAGGGCCCTAATTCACCCCTCCACTTT.